The 16 T cell receptor beta chains presented below share a single source sample, sequenced in a study of shared clonotypes between healthy human individuals. Assay used: immunoSEQ multiplex PCR; TCRdb lists only in-frame clones, some missing. The sample shows about 480,000 clones, 79% of them seen only once. What was sequenced was PBMCs. These receptors were taken from a woman between 40 and 55 years old in good health. Some clones in this sample may be carry-over from other donors' samples.

The chain has TRBV11-2 and TRBJ2-2; no definite D call. CDR1 is SGHAT, CDR2 FQNNGV, per germline. V lost 4 bases to trimming and J lost 8 bases, with 11 bases between them. CDR3 length: 13 amino acids. The CDR3 region is CASSSLVSGELFF. In nucleotides, the CDR3 is TGTGCCAGCAGCTCGCTAGTATCGGGGGAGCTGTTTTTT.

This clone was seen once. The chain joins TRBV5-1 to TRBJ2-1; a weak D match, TRBD2 (6 bases). This CDR3 has 14 amino acids. Germline V gene sequence: CDR1 SGHRS, CDR2 YFSETQ. V lost 3 bases and J lost 4, with 11 bases in between. The DNA for the CDR3 is TGCGCCAGCAGCTCAGGAGGGAGGTACAATGAGCAGTTCTTC. Amino acid sequence: CASSSGGRYNEQFF.

The chain employs TRBV19 and TRBJ2-5; D not certain. Germline V lookup: CDR1 LNHDA, CDR2 SQIVND (reference sequence). This CDR3 region has 15 residues. With 4 bases removed from V and 2 bases from J, the gap between germline ends came to 14 bases. This CDR3 reads CASSTPRADQETQYF. In nucleotides, the CDR3 is TGTGCCAGTAGTACCCCCCGCGCGGATCAAGAGACCCAGTACTTC.

This chain's CDR3 is CASGNTLSTEAFF. CDR3 bases: TGTGCTAGTGGTAATACCCTGAGCACTGAAGCTTTCTTT. V usage is TRBV12-5 and J usage is TRBJ1-1; the D is unclear. Trimming took 5 bases from V and 4 from J, leaving 11 bases between them. The CDR3 is 13 residues long. CDR1 is LGHNT, CDR2 FRNRAP, per germline.

The V call is TRBV29-1, the J call TRBJ2-1; 15 nucleotides agree with TRBD2. V dropped 6 bases and J dropped 10; count of bases not matched to a gene: 10. Germline assignment: CDR1 SQVTM and CDR2 ANQGSEA. The CDR3 is made up of 15 amino acids. CDR3 in DNA: TGCAGCGTCGAATCGGGACTAGCGGGAGGAGGGGAGCAGTTCTTC. This gives the protein CSVESGLAGGGEQFF.

V usage is TRBV5-4 and J usage is TRBJ1-2; tentatively, D is TRBD1 (6 bases). This CDR3 spans 16 amino acids. The V end was cut by 1 base, the J end by 6 bases, with 19 bases between. Germline V CDR1 and CDR2: SGHNT, YYREEE (reference sequence). The CDR3 is CASSLRKGHPINGYTF. CDR3 coding DNA: TGTGCCAGCAGCTTGCGGAAGGGACACCCTATAAATGGCTACACCTTC.

This clone appeared once. The genes are TRBV6-5 and TRBJ2-2, with unresolved D. Trimming took 2 bases from V and 4 from J, leaving 2 bases between them. The CDR3 length is 12 residues. The V gene's germline CDR1 is MNHEY and CDR2 SVGAGI. CDR3 protein: CASSYPTGELFF. The CDR3 DNA sequence: TGTGCCAGCAGTTACCCCACCGGGGAGCTGTTTTTT.

The chain joins TRBV6-5 to TRBJ1-2, with 11 bases fitting TRBD1. Unmatched junction bases numbered 6, after V lost 0 bases and J lost 6 bases. Germline-derived CDR1 and CDR2 are MNHEY and SVGAGI. The CDR3 spans 16 residues. The CDR3 sequence: CASSYSRDRGFDGYTF. The CDR3 nucleotides read TGTGCCAGCAGTTACTCGCGGGACAGGGGGTTTGATGGCTACACCTTC.

The genes are TRBV23-1 and TRBJ2-7, with a possible D match to TRBD2 (5 bases). TRBV23-1 is flagged as an ORF with uncertain function. The CDR3 has 17 residues. Deletions cut 7 bases from V and 0 bases from J, with 22 bases between. CDR3 sequence (DNA): TGCGCCAGCATCGCAGATTCGGGTCCGGGGAGCTCCTACGAGCAGTACTTC. Translated: CASIADSGPGSSYEQYF.

The table lists this clone with a count of one. The rearrangement uses TRBV27 and TRBJ2-2; 10 bases are shared with TRBD2. Germline trimming cut 10 bases from V and 5 bases from J; bases unmatched to any gene: 10. Germline values: CDR1 MNHEY, CDR2 SMNVEV (reference sequence). The CDR3 totals 15 residues. In DNA, the CDR3 is TGTGCCACCAGAGTACTAGCGGGACGGACCGGGGAGCTGTTTTTT. Residues: CATRVLAGRTGELFF.

V and J are TRBV25-1 and TRBJ2-5; D is perhaps TRBD1 or TRBD2 (5 bases each). V dropped 5 bases and J dropped 1 base, with 14 bases sitting between them. Germline V CDR1 and CDR2: MGHDK, SYGVNS. This CDR3 is built from 15 residues. CDR3 protein: CASSKGPPGQETQYF. The DNA for the CDR3 is TGTGCCAGCAGTAAGGGACCGCCAGGCCAAGAGACCCAGTACTTC.

The chain has TRBV28 and TRBJ2-7, with D possibly matching TRBD2 (5 bases). V shed 4 bases and J shed 3 bases, with 10 bases lying between them. The CDR3 contains 13 residues. Germline assignment: CDR1 MDHEN and CDR2 SYDVKM. The CDR3 is CASSSMRDYEQYF. In nucleotides, the CDR3 is TGTGCCAGCAGTTCAATGAGGGACTACGAGCAGTACTTC.

The chain joins TRBV21-1 to TRBJ2-4; TRBD1 is the table's D call and was not checked against the DNA. TRBV21-1 is a pseudogene locus. CDR3 size: 17 residues. CDR3: CASSNNGTARTKNIQYF. DNA of the CDR3: TGTGCCAGCAGCAACAATGGGACAGCTCGAACCAAAAACATTCAGTACTTC.

V usage is TRBV6-1 and J usage is TRBJ2-1; 7 nucleotides agree with TRBD2. V trimming: 0 bases; J trimming: 7 bases; junction bases outside the gene matches: 6. This CDR3 has 15 residues. CDR1 MNHNS and CDR2 SASEGT come from the germline V gene. This chain's CDR3 is CASSEAGGPQNEQFF. The CDR3 DNA sequence: TGTGCCAGCAGTGAAGCGGGAGGGCCGCAGAATGAGCAGTTCTTC.

The chain is built from TRBV2 and TRBJ1-1, with D unresolved. The CDR3 runs to 12 residues. With 0 bases removed from V and 8 bases from J, the gap between germline ends came to 7 bases. CDR1 and CDR2 (germline): SNHLY, FYNNEI. CDR3 in DNA: TGTGCCAGCAGTGAAGCCGGGATAGAAGCTTTCTTT. Amino acids: CASSEAGIEAFF.

The rearrangement uses TRBV30 and TRBJ1-6; D is uncertain. The CDR3 totals 14 residues. Trimming removed 0 bases at V and 7 bases at J, with 10 bases between. Germline V gene sequence: CDR1 GTSNPN, CDR2 SVGIG (reference sequence). The CDR3 DNA reads as TGTGCCTGGAGTGTACCGGGCGGCAATTCACCCCTCCACTTT. As protein: CAWSVPGGNSPLHF.